The present T cell receptor (beta chain) was sequenced within a study of CDR3 diversity in severe acne. CDR1 and CDR2 (germline): SGHTA, FQGNSA. The CDR3 contains 14 residues. TCRdb ran MiXCR on the PCR reads and lists one entry per CDR3 protein. Among around 94,000 distinct CDR3 sequences, more than 45% were seen once, and the ten largest hold about an eighth. This clonotype is medium-sized (0.01 to 0.1%) by share. Compared with germline, one end of the junction differs, possibly owing to a read error. The sample was blood. The rearrangement joins TRBV7-2 to TRBJ2-7; D is undetermined. The sequence came from a male donor with acne. The CDR3 sequence: CASSLEGSVSGIRF. The CDR3 nucleotides are TGTGCCAGCAGCTTAGAGGGAAGCGTGTCGGGTATCCGGTTC. Variable domain in full (rest from reference TRBV7-2 and TRBJ2-7): GAGVSQSPSNKVTEKGKDVELRCDPISGHTALYWYRQSLGQGLEFLIYFQGNSAPDKSGLPSDRFSAERTGGSVSTLTIQRTQQEDSAVYLCASSLEGSVSGIRFGPGTRLTVT.